Listed below are T cell receptor beta chains from one sample, sequenced in a study of OX40 agonist ivuxolimab in advanced cancers. Sequenced by immunoSEQ multiplex PCR; TCRdb stores in-frame clones only, minus some. Of about 64,000 clones listed, 84% are singletons. The starting material was CD4+ or CD8+ T cells sorted from blood, obtained in a trial of the OX40 agonist ivuxolimab. Receptors were obtained from an adult with an advanced solid tumor such as melanoma, head and neck, liver or kidney cancer. CDR3s include the opening cysteine and the closing phenylalanine or tryptophan. The D gene is left open where the match is weak. Only some rows state a clone size, as once, few, many or a class for expanded clones.

cdr3_aa: CASSTQGRDTEAFF
cdr3_nt: TGTGCCAGCAGTACACAGGGGAGGGACACTGAAGCTTTCTTT
clone_size: .
j_call: TRBJ1-1
d_call: TRBD1
v_call: TRBV6-5

cdr3_aa: CASSEELYSGNTIYF
cdr3_nt: TGTGCCAGCAGTGAGGAACTTTACTCTGGAAACACCATATATTTT
clone_size: .
j_call: TRBJ1-3
d_call: .
v_call: TRBV6-1

cdr3_aa: CASSPGRQETQYF
cdr3_nt: TGTGCCAGCTCACCGGGCCGCCAAGAGACCCAGTACTTC
clone_size: once
j_call: TRBJ2-5
d_call: .
v_call: TRBV18

cdr3_aa: CASSNRQGSDEQFF
cdr3_nt: TGCGCCAGCAGCAACCGGCAGGGCTCCGATGAGCAGTTCTTC
clone_size: .
j_call: TRBJ2-1
d_call: .
v_call: TRBV5-1

cdr3_aa: CASSLVVIGNTEAFF
cdr3_nt: TGTGCCAGCAGCTTAGTAGTGATAGGGAACACTGAAGCTTTCTTT
clone_size: .
j_call: TRBJ1-1
d_call: .
v_call: TRBV7-3

cdr3_aa: CASSVTTAGYGYTF
cdr3_nt: TGTGCCAGCAGCGTTACTACAGCGGGGTATGGCTACACCTTC
clone_size: .
j_call: TRBJ1-2
d_call: .
v_call: TRBV9

cdr3_aa: CASSSRGLAGPSTDTQYF
cdr3_nt: TGTGCCAGTAGTTCCCGGGGACTAGCGGGACCGAGCACAGATACGCAGTATTTT
clone_size: .
j_call: TRBJ2-3
d_call: TRBD2
v_call: TRBV19

cdr3_aa: CASSEADSSSYNEQFF
cdr3_nt: TGTGCCAGCAGTGAAGCCGACAGTTCCTCCTACAATGAGCAGTTCTTC
clone_size: .
j_call: TRBJ2-1
d_call: .
v_call: TRBV6-1

cdr3_aa: CASSLDRETEAFF
cdr3_nt: TGCGCCAGCAGCCTAGACAGGGAGACTGAAGCTTTCTTT
clone_size: .
j_call: TRBJ1-1
d_call: TRBD1
v_call: TRBV4-1

cdr3_aa: CAWSAGLVNTGELFF
cdr3_nt: TGTGCCTGGAGTGCTGGACTAGTCAACACCGGGGAGCTGTTTTTT
clone_size: .
j_call: TRBJ2-2
d_call: TRBD2
v_call: TRBV30

cdr3_aa: CASSVRATDGYTF
cdr3_nt: TGTGCCAGCAGCGTCAGGGCAACGGATGGCTACACCTTC
clone_size: .
j_call: TRBJ1-2
d_call: .
v_call: TRBV9

cdr3_aa: CASSVVLAENYEQYF
cdr3_nt: TGTGCCAGCAGCGTAGTTCTAGCGGAGAACTACGAGCAGTACTTC
clone_size: .
j_call: TRBJ2-7
d_call: TRBD2
v_call: TRBV9

cdr3_aa: CASSYIQGNYGYTF
cdr3_nt: TGTGCCAGCAGTTACATCCAGGGGAACTATGGCTACACCTTC
clone_size: .
j_call: TRBJ1-2
d_call: .
v_call: TRBV6-5

cdr3_aa: CATSRDPGSTGELFF
cdr3_nt: TGTGCCACCAGCAGAGATCCGGGGAGCACCGGGGAGCTGTTTTTT
clone_size: .
j_call: TRBJ2-2
d_call: .
v_call: TRBV15

cdr3_aa: CASSSGTRGTGELFF
cdr3_nt: TGTGCCAGCAGCTCCGGGACGCGGGGGACCGGGGAGCTGTTTTTT
clone_size: .
j_call: TRBJ2-2
d_call: TRBD2
v_call: TRBV7-2

cdr3_aa: CASHQREQETQYF
cdr3_nt: TGTGCCAGCCATCAAAGGGAACAAGAGACCCAGTACTTC
clone_size: .
j_call: TRBJ2-5
d_call: .
v_call: TRBV6-1

cdr3_aa: CASSRAGGLSSYNEQFF
cdr3_nt: TGTGCCAGCAGCAGAGCGGGGGGTCTAAGCTCCTACAATGAGCAGTTCTTC
clone_size: .
j_call: TRBJ2-1
d_call: TRBD2
v_call: TRBV7-3